This TCR beta chain was identified in a study of cytomegalovirus exposure and HLA in healthy donors. The study ran its PCR with 60 Vbeta and 13 Jbeta primers. The repertoire was sequenced with immunoSEQ multiplex PCR; TCRdb's copy has only in-frame clones and lacks some. The table shows approximately 180,000 clones, with about four fifths occurring only once. From germline, CDR1 is SGHRS and CDR2 YFSETQ. The V end lost 4 bases, the J end lost 0 bases, and 11 bases lay between the germline ends. The CDR3 contains 15 residues. This receptor was taken from a girl between 10 and 17 years old in good health and CMV-seropositive. Sequencing input: PBMCs. The chain is built from TRBV5-1 and TRBJ1-3; D gene unclear. The CDR3 region has the DNA TGCGCCAGCAGCCAAACTCAGGACTCTGGAAACACCATATATTTT. Its protein is CASSQTQDSGNTIYF.